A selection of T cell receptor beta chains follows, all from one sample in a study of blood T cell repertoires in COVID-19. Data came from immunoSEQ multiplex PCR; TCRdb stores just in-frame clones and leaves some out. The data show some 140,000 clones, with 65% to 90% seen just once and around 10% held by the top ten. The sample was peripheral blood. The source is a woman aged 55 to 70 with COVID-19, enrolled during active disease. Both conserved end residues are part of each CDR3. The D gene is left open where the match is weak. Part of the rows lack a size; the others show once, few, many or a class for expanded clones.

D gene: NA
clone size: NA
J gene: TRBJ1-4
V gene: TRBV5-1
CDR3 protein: CASSSTGYNEKLFF
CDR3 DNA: TGCGCCAGCAGCTCAACAGGATATAATGAAAAACTGTTTTTT

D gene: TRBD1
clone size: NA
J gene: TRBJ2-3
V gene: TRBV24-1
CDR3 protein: CATSDPTPTGSRTDTQYF
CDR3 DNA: TGTGCCACCAGTGATCCAACCCCGACAGGGTCTAGGACAGATACGCAGTATTTT

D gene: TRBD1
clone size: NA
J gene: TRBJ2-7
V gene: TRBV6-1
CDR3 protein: CASSEMGQAYEQYF
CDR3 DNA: TGTGCCAGCAGTGAGATGGGACAGGCCTACGAGCAGTACTTC

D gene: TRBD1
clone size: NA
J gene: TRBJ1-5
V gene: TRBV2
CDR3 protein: CASRLQGYSNQPQHF
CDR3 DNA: TGTGCCAGCAGGTTACAGGGGTATAGCAATCAGCCCCAGCATTTT

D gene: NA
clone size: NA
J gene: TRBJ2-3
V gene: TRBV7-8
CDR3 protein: CASSLAKSTDTQYF
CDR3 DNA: TGTGCCAGCAGCTTGGCCAAAAGCACAGATACGCAGTATTTT

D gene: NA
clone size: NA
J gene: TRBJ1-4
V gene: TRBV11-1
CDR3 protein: CASSLEESRTHEKLFF
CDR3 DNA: TGTGCCAGCAGCTTGGAGGAGTCCAGGACTCATGAAAAACTGTTTTTT

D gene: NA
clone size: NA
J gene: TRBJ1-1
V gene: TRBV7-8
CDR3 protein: CASKRQVNTEAFF
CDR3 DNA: TGTGCCAGCAAGCGACAGGTAAACACTGAAGCTTTCTTT

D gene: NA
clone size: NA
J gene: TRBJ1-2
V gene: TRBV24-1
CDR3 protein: CATSARAGGWGGYTF
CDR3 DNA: TGTGCCACCAGTGCCAGGGCCGGCGGTTGGGGTGGCTACACCTTC

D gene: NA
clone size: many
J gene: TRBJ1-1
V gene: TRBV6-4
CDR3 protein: CASRIDSYGTEAFF
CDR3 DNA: TGTGCCAGCAGAATAGACTCCTATGGGACTGAAGCTTTCTTT

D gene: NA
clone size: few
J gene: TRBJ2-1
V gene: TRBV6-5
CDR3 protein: CARGNGRDNEQFF
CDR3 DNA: TGTGCCAGAGGAAATGGGAGAGACAATGAGCAGTTCTTC

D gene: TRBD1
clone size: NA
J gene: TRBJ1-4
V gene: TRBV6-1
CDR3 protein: CASRGQGTTNEKLFF
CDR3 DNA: TGTGCCAGCAGGGGACAGGGGACCACTAATGAAAAACTGTTTTTT

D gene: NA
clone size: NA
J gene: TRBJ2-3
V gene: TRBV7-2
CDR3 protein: CASGPSGLSTDTQYF
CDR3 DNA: TGTGCCAGCGGGCCAAGCGGGCTTAGCACAGATACGCAGTATTTT

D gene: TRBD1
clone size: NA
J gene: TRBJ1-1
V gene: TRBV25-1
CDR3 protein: CASKGQGVNTEAFF
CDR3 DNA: TGTGCCAGCAAAGGACAGGGGGTTAACACTGAAGCTTTCTTT

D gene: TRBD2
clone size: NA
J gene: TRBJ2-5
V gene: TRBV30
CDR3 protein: CAWSGLAGGQETQYF
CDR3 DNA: TGTGCCTGGAGCGGACTAGCGGGGGGCCAAGAGACCCAGTACTTC

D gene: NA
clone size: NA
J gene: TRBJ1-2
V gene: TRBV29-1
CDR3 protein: CSVTHRDNGGYTF
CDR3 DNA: TGCAGCGTCACGCACCGGGACAACGGGGGCTACACCTTC

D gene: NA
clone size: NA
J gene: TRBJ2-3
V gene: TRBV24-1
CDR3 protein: CATSVRRGNADTQYF
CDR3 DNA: TGTGCCACCAGTGTCCGGAGAGGGAACGCAGATACGCAGTATTTT

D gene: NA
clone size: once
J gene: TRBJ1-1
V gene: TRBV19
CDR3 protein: CASSFGWVMNTEAFF
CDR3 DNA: TGTGCCAGTAGTTTCGGGTGGGTGATGAACACTGAAGCTTTCTTT

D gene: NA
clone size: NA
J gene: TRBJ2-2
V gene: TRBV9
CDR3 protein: CASSSRTVGGELFF
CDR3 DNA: TGTGCCAGCAGCTCCCGGACAGTCGGGGGGGAGCTGTTTTTT

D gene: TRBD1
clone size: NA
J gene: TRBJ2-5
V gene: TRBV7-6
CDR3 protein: CASSFGQGLIQETQYF
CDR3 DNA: TGTGCCAGCAGCTTCGGACAGGGGTTAATTCAGGAGACCCAGTACTTC

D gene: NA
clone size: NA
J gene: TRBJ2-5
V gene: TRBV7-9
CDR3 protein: CASRDSLTWTQYF
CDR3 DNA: TGTGCCAGCAGGGACAGTTTGACATGGACCCAGTACTTC

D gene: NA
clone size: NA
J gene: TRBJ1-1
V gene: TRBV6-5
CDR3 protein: CASSLWGQTNTEAFF
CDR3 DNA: TGTGCCAGCAGCCTGTGGGGACAAACGAACACTGAAGCTTTCTTT

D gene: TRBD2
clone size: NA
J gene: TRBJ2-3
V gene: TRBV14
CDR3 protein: CASSQVPRGRLAGGLDTQYF
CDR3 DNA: TGTGCCAGCAGCCAGGTTCCCCGCGGAAGACTAGCGGGGGGGTTAGATACGCAGTATTTT

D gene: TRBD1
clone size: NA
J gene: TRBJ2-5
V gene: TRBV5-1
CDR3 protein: CASSLSLTGGIGTQYF
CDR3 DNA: TGCGCCAGCAGCTTATCACTTACAGGGGGCATCGGGACCCAGTACTTC

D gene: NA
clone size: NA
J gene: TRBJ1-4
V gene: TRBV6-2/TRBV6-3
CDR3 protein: CASSYSGRADEKLFF
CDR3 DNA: TGTGCCAGCAGTTACTCGGGCAGGGCAGATGAAAAACTGTTTTTT

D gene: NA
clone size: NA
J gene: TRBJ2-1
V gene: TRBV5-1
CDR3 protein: CASSPQVTTEQFF
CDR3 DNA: TGCGCCAGCAGCCCGCAGGTGACTACTGAGCAGTTCTTC

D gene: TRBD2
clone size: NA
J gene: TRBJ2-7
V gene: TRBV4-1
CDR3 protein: CASSLRETSGTYEQYF
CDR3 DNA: TGCGCCAGCAGCCTTCGAGAGACTAGCGGGACCTACGAGCAGTACTTC

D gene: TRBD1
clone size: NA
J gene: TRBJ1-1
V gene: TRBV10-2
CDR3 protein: CASRLPGQGAVEAFF
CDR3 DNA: TGCGCCAGCAGACTTCCGGGACAGGGGGCTGTTGAAGCTTTCTTT

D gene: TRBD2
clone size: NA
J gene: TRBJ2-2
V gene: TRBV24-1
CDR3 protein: CATSDGTSGMGTGELFF
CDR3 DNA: TGTGCCACCAGTGACGGGACTAGCGGGATGGGGACCGGGGAGCTGTTTTTT

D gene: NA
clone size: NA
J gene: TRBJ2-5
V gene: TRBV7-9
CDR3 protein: CASSFWTDQETQYF
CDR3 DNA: TGTGCCAGCAGCTTCTGGACAGACCAAGAGACCCAGTACTTC

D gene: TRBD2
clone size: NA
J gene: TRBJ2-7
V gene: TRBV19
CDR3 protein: CASSISSGGSSYEQYF
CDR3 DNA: TGTGCCAGTAGTATATCCAGCGGGGGTAGCTCCTACGAGCAGTACTTC

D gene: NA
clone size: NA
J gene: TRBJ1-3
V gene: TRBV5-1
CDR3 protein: CASSLDGTGNTIYF
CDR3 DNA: TGCGCCAGCAGCTTGGACGGGACTGGAAACACCATATATTTT

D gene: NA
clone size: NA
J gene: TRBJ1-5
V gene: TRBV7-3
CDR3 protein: CASSSKPSVRFSNQPQHF
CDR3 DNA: TGTGCCAGCAGCTCAAAACCGTCCGTCAGGTTTAGCAATCAGCCCCAGCATTTT

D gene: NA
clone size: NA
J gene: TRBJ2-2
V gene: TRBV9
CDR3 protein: CASSIRPRGDTGELFF
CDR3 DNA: TGTGCCAGCAGCATCAGGCCCCGGGGAGACACCGGGGAGCTGTTTTTT

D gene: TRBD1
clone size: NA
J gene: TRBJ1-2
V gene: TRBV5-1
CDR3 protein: CASSFRGQDGYTF
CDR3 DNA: TGCGCCAGCAGCTTTCGGGGACAGGATGGCTACACCTTC

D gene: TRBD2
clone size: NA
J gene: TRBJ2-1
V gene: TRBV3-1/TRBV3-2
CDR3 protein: CASSQDPASGRAGQFF
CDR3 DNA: TGTGCCAGCAGCCAAGATCCCGCTAGCGGGAGGGCTGGGCAGTTCTTC

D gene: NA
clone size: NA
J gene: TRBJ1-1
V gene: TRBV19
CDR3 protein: CASDPTAGMNTEAFF
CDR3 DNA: TGTGCCAGTGACCCCACGGCAGGTATGAACACTGAAGCTTTCTTT

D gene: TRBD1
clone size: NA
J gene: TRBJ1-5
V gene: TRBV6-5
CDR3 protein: CASSSDRSQPQHF
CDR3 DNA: TGTGCCAGCAGTTCGGACAGGAGTCAGCCCCAGCATTTT

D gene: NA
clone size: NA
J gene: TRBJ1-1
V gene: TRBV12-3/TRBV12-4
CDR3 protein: CASSFAVNTEAFF
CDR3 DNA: TGTGCCAGCAGTTTTGCAGTGAACACTGAAGCTTTCTTT

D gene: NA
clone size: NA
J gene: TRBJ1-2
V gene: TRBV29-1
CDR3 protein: CSSAGDPPANYGYTF
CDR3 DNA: TGCAGCTCAGCAGGTGATCCCCCAGCTAACTATGGCTACACCTTC

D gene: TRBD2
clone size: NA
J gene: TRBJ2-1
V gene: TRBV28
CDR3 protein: CASTMGGLNEQFF
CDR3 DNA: TGTGCCAGCACCATGGGAGGGCTTAATGAGCAGTTCTTC

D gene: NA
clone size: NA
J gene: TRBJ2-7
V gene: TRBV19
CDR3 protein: CASSSASREQYF
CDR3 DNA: TGTGCCAGTAGTAGCGCGAGTCGCGAGCAGTACTTC

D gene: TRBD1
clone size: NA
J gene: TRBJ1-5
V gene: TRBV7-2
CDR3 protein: CASSLSAGQGFNSNQPQHF
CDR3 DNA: TGTGCCAGCAGCTTAAGTGCGGGACAGGGCTTTAATAGCAATCAGCCCCAGCATTTT

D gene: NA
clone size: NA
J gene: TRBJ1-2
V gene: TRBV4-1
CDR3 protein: CASSQGQGPTHGYTF
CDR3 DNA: TGCGCCAGCAGCCAAGGGCAGGGTCCTACCCATGGCTACACCTTC

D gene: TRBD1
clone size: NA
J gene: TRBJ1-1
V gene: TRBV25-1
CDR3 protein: CASSEKPGQGSAFF
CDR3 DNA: TGTGCCAGCAGTGAAAAACCGGGACAGGGTTCGGCTTTCTTT

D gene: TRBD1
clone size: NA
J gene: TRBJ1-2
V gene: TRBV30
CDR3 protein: CAWSPGQGMYGYTF
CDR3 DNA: TGTGCCTGGAGCCCGGGACAGGGGATGTATGGCTACACCTTC

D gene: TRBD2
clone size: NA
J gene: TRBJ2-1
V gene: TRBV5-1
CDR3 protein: CASSLEREVYNEQFF
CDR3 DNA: TGCGCCAGCAGCTTGGAGCGGGAGGTTTACAATGAGCAGTTCTTC

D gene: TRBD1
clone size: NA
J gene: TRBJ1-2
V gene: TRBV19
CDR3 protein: CASSIGEDRGYGYTF
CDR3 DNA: TGTGCCAGTAGTATAGGCGAGGACAGGGGCTATGGCTACACCTTC

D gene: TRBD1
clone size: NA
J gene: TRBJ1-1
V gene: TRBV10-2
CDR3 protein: CASRTGGTEAFF
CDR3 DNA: TGCGCCAGCAGGACAGGGGGCACTGAAGCTTTCTTT

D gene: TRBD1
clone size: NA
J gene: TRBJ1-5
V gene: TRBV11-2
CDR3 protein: CASSSDRTSNQPQHF
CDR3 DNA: TGTGCCAGCAGCTCGGACAGGACAAGCAATCAGCCCCAGCATTTT

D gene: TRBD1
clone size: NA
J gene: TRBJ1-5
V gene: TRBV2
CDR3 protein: CASSKDRGDQPQHF
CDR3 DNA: TGTGCCAGCAGCAAAGACAGGGGTGATCAGCCCCAGCATTTT

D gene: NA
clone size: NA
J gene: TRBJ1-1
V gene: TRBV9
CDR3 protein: CASSVEWSDFMNTEAFF
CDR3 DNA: TGTGCCAGCAGCGTAGAATGGTCAGACTTCATGAACACTGAAGCTTTCTTT

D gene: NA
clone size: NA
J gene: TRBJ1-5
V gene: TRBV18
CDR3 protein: CASSPSGWPQHF
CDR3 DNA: TGTGCCAGCTCACCATCAGGCTGGCCCCAGCATTTT

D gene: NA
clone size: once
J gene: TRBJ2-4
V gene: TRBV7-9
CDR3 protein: CASSLDRGPNIQYF
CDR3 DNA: TGTGCCAGCAGCTTAGATAGAGGGCCCAACATTCAGTACTTC

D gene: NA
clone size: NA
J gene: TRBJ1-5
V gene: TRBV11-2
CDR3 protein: CASSLGRLNQPQHF
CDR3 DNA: TGTGCCAGCAGCTTAGGCAGGCTCAATCAGCCCCAGCATTTT

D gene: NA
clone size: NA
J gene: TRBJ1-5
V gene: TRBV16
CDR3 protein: CASSPTGTSNQPQHF
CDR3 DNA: TGTGCCAGCAGCCCCACAGGGACGAGCAATCAGCCCCAGCATTTT

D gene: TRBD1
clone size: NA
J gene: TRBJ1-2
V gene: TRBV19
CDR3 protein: CASSIPGTVGGYTF
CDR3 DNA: TGTGCCAGTAGTATCCCCGGGACAGTGGGTGGCTACACCTTC